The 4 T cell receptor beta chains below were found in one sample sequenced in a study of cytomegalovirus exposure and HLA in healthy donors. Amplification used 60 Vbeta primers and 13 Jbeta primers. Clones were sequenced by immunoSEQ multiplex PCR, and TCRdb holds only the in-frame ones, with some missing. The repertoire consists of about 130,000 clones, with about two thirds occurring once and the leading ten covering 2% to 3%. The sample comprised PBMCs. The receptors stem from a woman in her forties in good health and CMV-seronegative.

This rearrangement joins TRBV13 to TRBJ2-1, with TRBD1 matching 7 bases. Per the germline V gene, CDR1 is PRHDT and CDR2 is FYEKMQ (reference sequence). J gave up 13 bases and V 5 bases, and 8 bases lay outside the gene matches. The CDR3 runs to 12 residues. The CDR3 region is CASSLTTGDQFF. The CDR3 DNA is TGTGCCAGCAGCCTGACTACAGGGGATCAGTTCTTC.

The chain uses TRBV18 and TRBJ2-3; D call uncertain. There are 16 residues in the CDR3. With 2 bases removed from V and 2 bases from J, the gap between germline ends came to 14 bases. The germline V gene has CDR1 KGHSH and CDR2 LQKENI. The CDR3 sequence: CASSPSSRRSTDTQYF. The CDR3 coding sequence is TGTGCCAGCTCACCATCCTCGCGCAGGTCCACAGATACGCAGTATTTT.

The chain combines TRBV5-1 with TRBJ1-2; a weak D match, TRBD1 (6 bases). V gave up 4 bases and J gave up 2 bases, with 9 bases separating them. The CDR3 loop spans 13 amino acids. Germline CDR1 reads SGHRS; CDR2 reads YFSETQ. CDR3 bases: TGCGCCAGCAGCGCAGGACAGAACTATGGCTACACCTTC. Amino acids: CASSAGQNYGYTF.

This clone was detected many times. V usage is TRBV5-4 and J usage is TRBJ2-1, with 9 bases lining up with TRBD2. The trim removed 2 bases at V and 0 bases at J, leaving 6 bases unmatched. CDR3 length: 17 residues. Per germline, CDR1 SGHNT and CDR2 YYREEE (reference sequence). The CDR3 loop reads CASSFTLAGSSYNEQFF. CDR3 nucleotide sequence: TGTGCCAGCAGCTTCACCCTAGCGGGGAGCTCCTACAATGAGCAGTTCTTC.